This TCR beta chain comes out of a study of T cell clonotyping in hematopoietic cell transplantation. About the research overall: Recipients' pretransplant samples followed cytoreduction. Study-wide findings and caveats: After transplant, recipient diversity fell while pathologically expanded clonotypes grew through day 180. Higher Inverse Simpson Index values in graft donor and pretransplant recipient predicted broader posttransplant TCR diversity.

Assay used: immunoSEQ multiplex PCR; TCRdb lists only in-frame clones, some missing. The sample has about 14,000 clones, roughly 88% seen once; the top ten hold approximately 17%. As concerns this clone: Antigen: not known.

Time point in this sample: recipient sample about 28 days before transplant, after cytoreduction. Blood collection times were about day -28 and days 30, 100, 180 posttransplant. This CDR3 spans 14 amino acids. The V and J ends lost 4 bases and 5 bases respectively, with 14 bases between them. Germline V lookup: CDR1 SNHLY, CDR2 FYNNEI. The TCR sequence derives from a man between 60 and 70 years old with acute myeloid leukemia. Some clones in this sample may be carry-over from other donors' samples. The specimen comprised peripheral blood mononuclear cells, sampled before stem cell transplant. The V call is TRBV2, the J call TRBJ1-2; D call uncertain. The CDR3 here is CASSVGVLGYGYTF. The CDR3 DNA reads TGTGCCAGCAGTGTGGGTGTTCTGGGGTATGGCTACACCTTC.